A single TCR beta chain is shown here with its context. With a much larger clone just one base away, this may be a read error. Lacking the conserved final phenylalanine or tryptophan, this CDR3 likely reflects a read error. Blood RNA originated from unsorted whole blood, with germline DNA additionally extracted. None of the patients had received treatment, and all had chronic HBV infection. The CDR3 spans 15 residues. Germline loops: CDR1 SGHVS, CDR2 FQNEAQ. The germline V and J ends were trimmed by 2 bases and 0 bases, with 11 bases remaining between them. This entry comes from a study of tumor-infiltrating lymphocytes in primary liver carcinoma. Study-wide context: Primary liver carcinoma, confirmed by histopathology, was surgically resected.

From around 500 ng of total RNA, TCR beta-specific cDNA was reverse-transcribed using a constant-region primer. Three-round nested multiplex PCR performed with slightly modified ARM-PCR produced the TCR beta libraries. Researchers ran the first two PCR rounds for roughly 11 cycles each with TRBV1-TRBV30 forward primers and a C-beta reverse primer. From the multiplex PCR reads, TCRdb called clonotypes with MiXCR, one entry per CDR3 protein. The repertoire holds approximately 330,000 distinct CDR3 sequences, with roughly two thirds as singletons. The sequence derives from a man aged 35 to 55 with primary liver carcinoma and hepatitis B virus infection. V usage is TRBV7-8 and J usage is TRBJ2-7; the D gene is possibly TRBD2 (5 bases). Sequenced material: peripheral blood. CDR3 sequence: CASSLKGDNSYEQYL. Written as DNA, the CDR3 is TGTGCCAGCAGCTTAAAGGGAGACAACTCCTACGAGCAGTACCTC.